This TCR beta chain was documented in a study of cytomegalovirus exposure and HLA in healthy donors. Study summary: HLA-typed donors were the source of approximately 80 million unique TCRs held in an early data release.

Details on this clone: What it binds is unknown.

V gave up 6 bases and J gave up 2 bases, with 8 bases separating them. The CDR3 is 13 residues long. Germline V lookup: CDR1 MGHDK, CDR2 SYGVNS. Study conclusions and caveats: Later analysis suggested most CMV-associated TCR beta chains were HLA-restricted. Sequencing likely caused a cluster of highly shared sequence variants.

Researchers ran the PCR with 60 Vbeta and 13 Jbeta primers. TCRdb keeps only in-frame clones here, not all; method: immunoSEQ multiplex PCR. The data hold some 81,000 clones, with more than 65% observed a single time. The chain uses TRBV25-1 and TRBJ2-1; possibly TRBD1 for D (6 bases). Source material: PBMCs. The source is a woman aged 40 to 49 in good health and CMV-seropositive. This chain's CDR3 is CASRDSAYNEQFF. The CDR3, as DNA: TGTGCCAGCAGGGACAGCGCCTACAATGAGCAGTTCTTC.